These 22 T cell receptor beta chains were sequenced from one sample in a study of T cells after yellow fever vaccination (dated by TCRdb to about 2019). The treatment or condition label on this specimen signifies: live attenuated yellow fever vaccine strain. The library was made by 5' RACE. Sequencing used an Illumina HiSeq 2500. The public sequencing data were trimmed at Q25 with fastp and processed into clonotypes with MiXCR by TCRdb, which kept only in-frame beta chains. A single entry per CDR3 protein holds the most common genes and DNA from its merged rows. The sample includes approximately 510,000 distinct CDR3 sequences, with 20% to 25% observed a single time. Of the sample, 16% falls within the top ten clones. Sequencing used PBMCs, obtained roughly 23 days after the first yellow fever vaccination. These receptors were collected from a young man who received the YFV17D yellow fever vaccine.

The chain has TRBV4-1 and TRBJ2-5; D not certain. V dropped 0 bases and J dropped 5 bases, with 7 bases sitting between them. Germline V gene data show CDR1 as MGHRA and CDR2 as YSYEKL. There are 13 residues in the CDR3. The DNA of the CDR3 is TGCGCCAGCAGCCAAGACCCCCTGGAGACCCAGTACTTC. This gives the protein CASSQDPLETQYF.

This clonotype came up a few times. The chain is built from TRBV11-3 and TRBJ2-1; TRBD2 is a possible D gene (5 bases). V shed 3 bases and J shed 10 bases, with 7 bases lying between them. This CDR3 is 11 amino acids long. Germline V lookup: CDR1 SGHNT, CDR2 YENEEA. In DNA form, the CDR3 reads TGTGCCAGCAGCTTTGCGGGCGAGCAGTTCTTC. Residues: CASSFAGEQFF.

This clonotype was observed a few times. The chain has TRBV5-6 and TRBJ2-7; no reliable D call. Germline V gives CDR1 SGHDT, CDR2 YYEEEE. Trimming removed 2 bases from V and 7 bases from J, with 13 bases in between. The CDR3 has 13 residues. The CDR3 here is CASSFGSKVEQYV. The CDR3 DNA sequence: TGTGCCAGCAGCTTTGGTTCTAAGGTGGAGCAGTACGTC.

Of note for this clonotype: This CDR3 is missing its conserved last phenylalanine or tryptophan, likely due to a read error. This sequence joins TRBV5-6 and TRBJ2-2; no clear D gene. Germline-derived CDR1 and CDR2 are SGHDT and YYEEEE. The CDR3 has 17 amino acids. Trimming shortened V by 4 bases and J by 0 bases, and 16 bases separated the two germline ends. The CDR3 reads CASSLPRPVSNTGELFL. The CDR3 DNA is TGTGCCAGCAGCCTGCCGCGGCCCGTTTCGAACACCGGGGAGCTGTTTTTG.

This clonotype was counted at least ten times. The rearrangement links TRBV7-2 to TRBJ2-3; 9 bases agree with TRBD2. V lost 4 bases, J lost 4 bases, and 6 bases stayed unmatched. This CDR3 spans 15 amino acids. Germline V gene sequence: CDR1 SGHTA, CDR2 FQGNSA. In DNA form, the CDR3 reads TGTGCCAGCAGCTGGGCTAGCGGGGTTGCAGATACGCAGTATTTT. This translates into CASSWASGVADTQYF.

The V and J genes are TRBV20-1 and TRBJ2-5; D might be TRBD1 or TRBD2, each matching 6 bases. Germline lookup yields CDR1 DFQATT and CDR2 SNEGSKA (reference sequence). V was trimmed by 3 bases and J by 0 bases, leaving 23 bases between them. The CDR3 is 18 residues long. The CDR3 loop reads CSARAPNYRDLYQETQYF. CDR3 nucleotide sequence: TGCAGTGCTAGGGCACCAAACTACAGGGACTTGTACCAAGAGACCCAGTACTTC.

The chain combines TRBV5-1 with TRBJ2-5; D not certain. Looked up from germline, CDR1 is SGHRS and CDR2 is YFSETQ. This CDR3 has 14 amino acids. Trimming removed 4 bases from V and 5 bases from J, with 15 bases in between. CDR3 coding DNA: TGCGCCAGCAGCCCCCTTGTAGCCACGGAGACCCAGTACTTC. Translating gives CASSPLVATETQYF.

The rearrangement uses TRBV20-1 and TRBJ2-5; D is ambiguous. Trimming took off 0 bases at V and 3 bases at J, with 11 bases between the two ends. Germline CDR1 DFQATT, CDR2 SNEGSKA (reference sequence). The CDR3 runs to 14 residues. The CDR3 is CSARDGSFKETQYF. The CDR3 nucleotides are TGCAGTGCTAGAGATGGTTCTTTCAAAGAGACCCAGTACTTC.

The V gene is TRBV9, the J gene TRBJ2-1, with 10 nucleotides matching TRBD2. The germline CDR1 and CDR2 sequences are SGDLS and YYNGEE. V was pared by 4 bases and J by 2 bases, with 9 bases of the junction left unmatched. The CDR3 is 17 amino acids. CDR3: CASSNSYGTSAYNEQFF. The CDR3 DNA sequence: TGTGCCAGCAGCAACTCGTACGGGACTAGCGCCTACAATGAGCAGTTCTTC.

The rearrangement links TRBV7-2 to TRBJ2-3, with 9 bases matching TRBD2. The CDR3 is 15 residues long. V lost 5 bases and J lost 5; bases outside the gene matches: 8. Germline V gene lookup returns CDR1 SGHTA and CDR2 FQGNSA. The CDR3 reads CASSRRARGGDTQYF. As DNA, the CDR3 is TGTGCCAGCAGCCGCCGGGCGCGGGGGGGAGATACGCAGTATTTT.

The genes are TRBV28 and TRBJ2-2, with D hard to call. The germline gives CDR1 MDHEN, CDR2 SYDVKM. The ends were cut back, 6 bases at V and 1 base at J, with 18 bases in the middle. The CDR3 length is 17 residues. Here the CDR3 reads CASRTANGRLNTGELFF. Written as DNA, the CDR3 is TGTGCCAGCAGGACCGCAAACGGACGGTTGAACACCGGGGAGCTGTTTTTT. Together with reference TRBV28 and TRBJ2-2, the CDR3 gives the full variable domain: DVKVTQSSRYLVKRTGEKVFLECVQDMDHENMFWYRQDPGLGLRLIYFSYDVKMKEKGDIPEGYSVSREKKERFSLILESASTNQTSMYLCASRTANGRLNTGELFFGEGSRLTVL.

The table lists this clonotype with a few counts. V gene TRBV5-5 combines with J gene TRBJ1-1; perhaps TRBD1 as D (6 bases). Per germline, CDR1 SGHKS and CDR2 YYEKEE (reference sequence). CDR3 length equals 17 residues. The V gene lost 0 bases and the J gene lost 3 bases, with 18 bases spanning the gap. Here the CDR3 reads CASSLGGATRGDTEAFF. The DNA of the CDR3 is TGTGCCAGCAGCTTGGGGGGGGCAACGAGGGGAGACACTGAAGCTTTCTTT.

The chain joins TRBV5-1 to TRBJ2-3; D gene ambiguous. Germline V gene lookup returns CDR1 SGHRS and CDR2 YFSETQ. The germline V and J ends were trimmed by 4 bases and 4 bases, with 10 bases remaining between them. This CDR3 region has 13 residues. CDR3 DNA sequence: TGCGCCAGCAGCCGAGAAGGATCAGATACGCAGTATTTT. Translating it yields CASSREGSDTQYF.

This clonotype turned up a few times. V gene TRBV12-3 or TRBV12-4 combines with J gene TRBJ2-2; D gene ambiguous. Between the trimmed V and J ends, which lost 7 bases and 2 bases, there was a span of 8 bases. The CDR3 runs to 13 residues. The CDR3 nucleotides are TGTGCCAGCACAGACTTCAACACCGGGGAGCTGTTTTTT. Its protein product is CASTDFNTGELFF.

This clonotype was observed at least ten times. The chain employs TRBV7-3 and TRBJ2-1; TRBD2 is a possible D gene (5 bases). The germline V gene has CDR1 SGHTA and CDR2 FQGTGA. CDR3 length equals 15 residues. V shed 2 bases and J shed 0 bases, with 8 bases lying between them. The CDR3 here is CASSLSLASYNEQFF. The CDR3, as DNA: TGTGCCAGCAGCTTATCCCTAGCCTCCTACAATGAGCAGTTCTTC.

This clonotype showed up just a few times. The rearrangement uses TRBV28 and TRBJ1-2; 8 bases agree with TRBD1. The CDR3 sequence is 12 residues long. Per the germline V gene, CDR1 is MDHEN and CDR2 is SYDVKM. V dropped 10 bases and J dropped 6; count of bases not matched to a gene: 7. The CDR3 region is CATHRGMDGYTF. The CDR3 DNA follows: TGTGCCACGCACAGGGGGATGGATGGCTACACCTTC.

The V and J genes are TRBV6-5 and TRBJ2-1, with D perhaps assigned TRBD1 or TRBD2 (6 bases each). This CDR3 comprises 18 residues. Trimming removed 0 bases from V and 7 bases from J, with 22 bases in between. CDR1 is MNHEY and CDR2 is SVGAGI in the germline V gene. CDR3 sequence: CASSYSPRGRGPPNEQFF. CDR3 nucleotides: TGTGCCAGCAGTTACTCGCCCCGGGGGCGCGGACCTCCGAATGAGCAGTTCTTC.

This clonotype was found a few times. The V gene is TRBV27, the J gene TRBJ2-3; 8 nucleotides agree with TRBD2. The V segment lost 3 bases and the J segment 5 bases; nucleotides outside the gene matches: 4. The CDR3 is made up of 14 amino acids. CDR1 and CDR2 (germline): MNHEY, SMNVEV (reference sequence). The CDR3 here is CASSFSSGGDTQYF. The CDR3 nucleotides read TGTGCCAGCAGTTTTTCCAGCGGGGGAGATACGCAGTATTTT.

This clonotype was observed a few times. A much larger clone differs by one base, so this may be a read error. The chain joins TRBV7-9 to TRBJ1-2, with a weak D call TRBD1 (6 bases). CDR3 size: 14 residues. Germline V CDR1 and CDR2: SEHNR, FQNEAQ (reference sequence). Trimming took off 5 bases at V and 0 bases at J, with 10 bases between the two ends. For the CDR3, the DNA is TGTGCCAGCAGCCCGCAGGGGTCTAACTATGGCTACACCTTC. Protein sequence: CASSPQGSNYGYTF.

The rearrangement uses TRBV24-1 and TRBJ2-3; D remains unclear. CDR1 and CDR2 from the germline V gene are KGHDR and SFDVKD. V dropped 5 bases and J dropped 3 bases, with 11 bases sitting between them. This CDR3 spans 14 amino acids. CDR3 sequence: CATSGVGSTDTQYF. CDR3 nucleotide sequence: TGTGCCACCAGTGGGGTAGGGTCAACAGATACGCAGTATTTT.

This clonotype occurred a few times. The chain couples TRBV27 to TRBJ1-2; 8 nucleotides agree with TRBD1. This CDR3 region has 13 residues. Germline V CDR1 and CDR2: MNHEY, SMNVEV (reference sequence). V lost 4 bases and J lost 6; bases outside the gene matches: 4. This chain's CDR3 is CASSYGTGDGYTF. CDR3 DNA sequence: TGTGCCAGCAGTTACGGGACAGGAGATGGCTACACCTTC.

The V call is TRBV28, the J call TRBJ1-4, with 9 bases that match TRBD1. This CDR3 is 14 amino acids long. Germline CDR1 is MDHEN and CDR2 is SYDVKM. Trimming at V came to 8 bases and at J to 9 bases, leaving 10 bases not matched to a gene. CDR3 bases: TGTGCCAGCGTCACCGGGACAGGGAGCAAAAAACTGTTTTTT. It translates to CASVTGTGSKKLFF.